A selection of T cell receptor beta chains follows, all from one sample in a study of cytomegalovirus exposure and HLA in healthy donors. Repertoires were generated with immunoSEQ multiplex PCR, while TCRdb's copy carries only in-frame clones and drops some. The top ten hold approximately 7% of the sample, which has about 130,000 clones, about 76% seen once. Material: PBMCs. The receptors were sampled from a man aged 35-49 years in good health and CMV-seropositive. CDR3s include the opening cysteine and the closing phenylalanine or tryptophan. The order of the fields is J gene, V gene, D gene, clone size, CDR3 protein, CDR3 DNA. The D gene is left open where the match is weak. Clone size is not always given. Where it is, it says once, few, many or a class for expanded clones.

>TRBJ1-3|TRBV7-9|TRBD1|once
CASSSDRGSKEGSGNTIYF
TGTGCCAGCAGCTCCGACAGGGGCTCAAAGGAGGGCTCTGGAAACACCATATATTTT
>TRBJ2-1|TRBV5-4|TRBD2|few
CASNLRGRGSYNEQFF
TGTGCCAGCAACCTGCGGGGGAGGGGCTCCTACAATGAGCAGTTCTTC
>TRBJ2-3|TRBV4-2|NA|NA
CASKPIAPPGVQYF
TGTGCCAGCAAACCTATAGCCCCCCCGGGGGTCCAGTATTTT
>TRBJ2-7|TRBV5-4|TRBD2|NA
CASSQGLAGDEQYF
TGTGCCAGCAGCCAGGGACTAGCGGGGGACGAGCAGTACTTC
>TRBJ2-4|TRBV27|TRBD1|NA
CASSLRTGDPIQYF
TGTGCCAGCAGTTTAAGGACAGGGGACCCCATTCAGTACTTC
>TRBJ2-5|TRBV28|NA|few
CASSLGGGEETQYF
TGTGCCAGCAGTTTAGGAGGGGGGGAGGAGACCCAGTACTTC
>TRBJ2-3|TRBV6-5|TRBD1|NA
CASSSGTGGTDTQYF
TGTGCCAGCAGTTCCGGGACAGGGGGAACAGATACGCAGTATTTT
>TRBJ2-7|TRBV5-6|TRBD2|NA
CASSFLSGSSYEQYF
TGTGCCAGCAGCTTCCTGAGCGGGAGCTCCTACGAGCAGTACTTC
>TRBJ1-1|TRBV19|TRBD1|NA
CASRGQGSTEAFF
TGTGCCAGTAGAGGACAGGGGAGCACTGAAGCTTTCTTT
>TRBJ2-1|TRBV9|TRBD1|NA
CASSSQGVSYNEQFF
TGTGCCAGCAGCTCACAGGGGGTGTCCTACAATGAGCAGTTCTTC
>TRBJ1-6|TRBV6-4|TRBD1|NA
CASRNRGSYNSPLHF
TGTGCCAGCAGAAACAGGGGTTCCTATAATTCACCCCTCCACTTT
>TRBJ1-2|TRBV7-2|NA|few
CASSPRVGANYGYTF
TGTGCCAGCAGCCCGAGGGTGGGAGCTAACTATGGCTACACCTTC
>TRBJ1-1|TRBV7-2|TRBD1|NA
CASSRDSLNTEAFF
TGTGCCAGCAGCCGGGACAGTTTGAACACTGAAGCTTTCTTT
>TRBJ2-5|TRBV5-3|TRBD2|few
CARSWPHPNIVGQGGGGETQYF
TGTGCCAGAAGCTGGCCCCACCCCAACATCGTAGGGCAGGGCGGGGGAGGAGAGACCCAGTACTTC
>TRBJ1-4|TRBV28|TRBD1|NA
CASSSRKDRGGEKLFF
TGTGCCAGCAGCTCCCGGAAGGACAGGGGTGGTGAAAAACTGTTTTTT
>TRBJ2-4|TRBV6-1|NA|NA
CASSVGGTGIQYF
TGTGCCAGCAGTGTAGGAGGCACGGGCATTCAGTACTTC
>TRBJ2-5|TRBV25-1|TRBD1|NA
CASRQGENQETQYF
TGTGCCAGCAGACAGGGGGAAAATCAAGAGACCCAGTACTTC
>TRBJ1-5|TRBV10-3|NA|NA
CAISESSGSSGNQPQHF
TGTGCCATCAGTGAGAGTAGTGGGAGTAGTGGCAATCAGCCCCAGCATTTT
>TRBJ2-1|TRBV5-1|TRBD2|NA
CASSSSGVSYNEQFF
TGCGCCAGCAGCTCTAGCGGGGTTTCCTACAATGAGCAGTTCTTC
>TRBJ2-3|TRBV6-4|TRBD1|NA
CASSPGQGTDTQYF
TGTGCCAGCAGCCCGGGACAGGGCACAGATACGCAGTATTTT
>TRBJ2-5|TRBV19|TRBD2|NA
CASSPLAGEETQYF
TGTGCCAGTAGTCCACTAGCGGGAGAAGAGACCCAGTACTTC
>TRBJ1-1|TRBV5-1|NA|NA
CASSLGGGRNTEAFF
TGCGCCAGCAGCTTGGGGGGGGGACGGAACACTGAAGCTTTCTTT
>TRBJ2-1|TRBV30|TRBD2|NA
CAWSGPSGGQFF
TGTGCCTGGAGCGGACCCAGCGGGGGGCAGTTCTTC
>TRBJ2-7|TRBV27|NA|NA
CASWGEYEQYF
TGTGCCAGCTGGGGGGAGTACGAGCAGTACTTC
>TRBJ2-2|TRBV29-1|NA|NA
CSASEGGGETGELFF
TGCAGCGCCTCAGAGGGGGGAGGGGAGACCGGGGAGCTGTTTTTT
>TRBJ1-5|TRBV2|TRBD1|NA
CASSEERTGNQLQHF
TGTGCCAGCAGTGAAGAGAGGACAGGGAATCAGCTCCAGCATTTT
>TRBJ2-7|TRBV13|TRBD1|NA
CASSLGRGPRYGQYF
TGTGCCAGCAGCTTGGGCAGGGGGCCTCGCTACGGGCAGTACTTC
>TRBJ2-1|TRBV15|NA|NA
CATSRAGSFREQFF
TGTGCCACCAGCAGAGCGGGATCGTTCCGGGAGCAGTTCTTC
>TRBJ2-7|TRBV5-1|TRBD2|NA
CASSLAPSYGLGAYEQYF
TGCGCCAGCAGCTTAGCTCCGTCCTACGGACTAGGGGCCTACGAGCAGTACTTC
>TRBJ2-7|TRBV6-5|NA|NA
CASSGSESYEQYF
TGTGCCAGCAGCGGGAGCGAGTCCTACGAGCAGTACTTC
>TRBJ2-1|TRBV4-2|TRBD2|NA
CASSQDISGGAGNEQFF
TGTGCCAGCAGCCAAGATATCAGCGGGGGGGCGGGCAATGAGCAGTTCTTC
>TRBJ2-7|TRBV9|TRBD2|NA
CASSASWTSGITYEQYF
TGTGCCAGCAGCGCCAGCTGGACTAGCGGGATTACCTACGAGCAGTACTTC
>TRBJ2-7|TRBV10-3|TRBD1|NA
CAIGFGTGMYEQYF
TGTGCCATCGGATTCGGGACAGGGATGTACGAGCAGTACTTC
>TRBJ1-1|TRBV27|TRBD1|NA
CASSPLRTGSSLNTEAFF
TGTGCCAGCAGCCCCTTGAGGACAGGGTCTTCTCTGAACACTGAAGCTTTCTTT
>TRBJ2-5|TRBV11-2|NA|NA
CASSSGTQYF
TGTGCCAGCAGTTCAGGGACCCAGTACTTC
>TRBJ2-2|TRBV5-5|TRBD2|NA
CASSKAGGPKGELFF
TGTGCCAGCAGCAAAGCGGGGGGGCCAAAGGGGGAGCTGTTTTTT
>TRBJ2-3|TRBV2|NA|NA
CASSEGPGPTDTQYF
TGTGCCAGCAGTGAAGGGCCAGGCCCCACAGATACGCAGTATTTT
>TRBJ1-2|TRBV5-4|NA|few
CASSLKTNYGYTF
TGTGCCAGCAGCTTAAAGACAAACTATGGCTACACCTTC
>TRBJ1-4|TRBV13|NA|NA
CASSSSFATNEKLFF
TGTGCCAGCAGCTCCTCGTTCGCAACTAATGAAAAACTGTTTTTT
>TRBJ1-1|TRBV6-1|TRBD1|few
CASTPQGAMYTEAFF
TGTGCCAGCACCCCCCAGGGGGCCATGTACACTGAAGCTTTCTTT
>TRBJ2-7|TRBV29-1|TRBD1|NA
CSAGGPTSYEQYF
TGCAGCGCAGGGGGACCTACCTCTTACGAGCAGTACTTC
>TRBJ2-1|TRBV7-2|TRBD2|NA
CASSWTSSGLARSNNEQFF
TGTGCCAGCAGCTGGACTTCCTCGGGACTAGCACGGTCAAACAATGAGCAGTTCTTC
>TRBJ2-5|TRBV4-1|TRBD1|few
CASSQGSGTGSREQYF
TGCGCCAGCAGCCAGGGAAGCGGGACAGGGAGTCGAGAGCAGTACTTC
>TRBJ1-2|TRBV18|NA|NA
CASSPGGAWDGYTF
TGTGCCAGCTCACCCGGCGGGGCCTGGGATGGCTACACCTTC
>TRBJ2-1|TRBV6-5|NA|NA
CASSLLMVGAGQFF
TGTGCCAGCAGTCTCTTGATGGTGGGGGCCGGGCAGTTCTTC
>TRBJ1-6|TRBV6-5|NA|NA
CASIPSGGINSPLHF
TGTGCCAGCATTCCCTCCGGGGGGATCAATTCACCCCTCCACTTT
>TRBJ2-2|TRBV6-1|TRBD2|NA
CASSGGLAYTGELFF
TGTGCCAGCAGTGGGGGACTAGCGTACACCGGGGAGCTGTTTTTT
>TRBJ1-4|TRBV30|NA|NA
CAWSVQGSYEKLFF
TGTGCCTGGAGTGTACAGGGTTCCTATGAAAAACTGTTTTTT